Below, one T cell receptor beta chain is given with its context. The antigen is undetermined. The data were taken from a study of cytomegalovirus exposure and HLA in healthy donors. Separate from the roughly 710-subject first cohort, the roughly 120-subject validation cohort was the one that the donors belonged to. TCRdb's copy holds only in-frame clones and misses some; the assay was immunoSEQ multiplex PCR. The sample lists about 250,000 clones; 80% to 90% were seen once. Study outcomes and limitations: In vitro data verified a few CMV-associated chains as specific for CMV antigens. The study recorded about 160 TCR beta chains that were cytomegalovirus-associated.

Germline V gives CDR1 MNHEY, CDR2 SVGAGI. CDR3 size: 12 residues. V was pared by 0 bases and J by 8 bases, with 4 bases between. What was sequenced was PBMCs. V is TRBV6-5 and J is TRBJ2-2; no definite D call. The source is a young man in good health and CMV-seronegative. The CDR3 DNA follows: TGTGCCAGCAGTTACTCACAAGGGGAGCTGTTTTTT. This sequence encodes CASSYSQGELFF.